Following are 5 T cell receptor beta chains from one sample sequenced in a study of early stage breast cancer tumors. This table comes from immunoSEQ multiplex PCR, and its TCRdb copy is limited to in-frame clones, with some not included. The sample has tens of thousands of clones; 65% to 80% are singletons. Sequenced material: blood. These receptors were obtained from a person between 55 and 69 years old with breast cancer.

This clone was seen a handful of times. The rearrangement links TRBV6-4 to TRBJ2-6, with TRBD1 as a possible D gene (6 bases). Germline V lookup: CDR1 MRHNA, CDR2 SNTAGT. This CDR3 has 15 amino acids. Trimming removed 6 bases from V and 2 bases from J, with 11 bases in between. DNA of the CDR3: TGTGCCAGCAGCTCCGGGGACACTGGGGCCAACGTCCTGACTTTC. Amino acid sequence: CASSSGDTGANVLTF.

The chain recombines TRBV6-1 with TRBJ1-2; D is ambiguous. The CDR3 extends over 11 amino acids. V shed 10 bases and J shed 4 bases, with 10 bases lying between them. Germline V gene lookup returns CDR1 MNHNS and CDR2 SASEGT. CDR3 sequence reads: CATNWLYGYTF. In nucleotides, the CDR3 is TGTGCCACGAATTGGCTCTATGGCTACACCTTC.

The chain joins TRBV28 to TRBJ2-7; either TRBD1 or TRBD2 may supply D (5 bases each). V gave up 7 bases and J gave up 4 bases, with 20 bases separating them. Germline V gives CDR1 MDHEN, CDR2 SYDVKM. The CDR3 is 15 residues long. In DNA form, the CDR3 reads TGTGCCAGCATCGCCGGGACCCCAGGTCGGTACGAGCAGTACTTC. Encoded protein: CASIAGTPGRYEQYF. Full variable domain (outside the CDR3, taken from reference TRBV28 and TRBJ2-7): DVKVTQSSRYLVKRTGEKVFLECVQDMDHENMFWYRQDPGLGLRLIYFSYDVKMKEKGDIPEGYSVSREKKERFSLILESASTNQTSMYLCASIAGTPGRYEQYFGPGTRLTVT.

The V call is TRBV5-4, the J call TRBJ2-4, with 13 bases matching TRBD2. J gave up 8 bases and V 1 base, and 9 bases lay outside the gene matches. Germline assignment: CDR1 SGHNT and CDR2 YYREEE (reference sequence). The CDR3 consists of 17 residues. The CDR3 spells CASSLPRTSGSGDIQYF. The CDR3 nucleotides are TGTGCCAGCAGCTTGCCCAGGACTAGCGGGAGTGGAGACATTCAGTACTTC.

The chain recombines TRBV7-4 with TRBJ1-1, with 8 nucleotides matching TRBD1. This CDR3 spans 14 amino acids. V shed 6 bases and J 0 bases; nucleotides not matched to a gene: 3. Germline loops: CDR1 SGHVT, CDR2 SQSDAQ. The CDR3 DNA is TGTGCCAGCAGTTACAGGGGGTTGAACACTGAAGCTTTCTTT. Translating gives CASSYRGLNTEAFF. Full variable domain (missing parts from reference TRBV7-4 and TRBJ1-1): GAGVSQSPRYKVAKRGRDVALRCDSISGHVTLYWYRQTLGQGSEVLTYSQSDAQRDKSGRPSGRFSAERPERSVSTLKIQRTEQGDSAVYLCASSYRGLNTEAFFGQGTRLTVV.